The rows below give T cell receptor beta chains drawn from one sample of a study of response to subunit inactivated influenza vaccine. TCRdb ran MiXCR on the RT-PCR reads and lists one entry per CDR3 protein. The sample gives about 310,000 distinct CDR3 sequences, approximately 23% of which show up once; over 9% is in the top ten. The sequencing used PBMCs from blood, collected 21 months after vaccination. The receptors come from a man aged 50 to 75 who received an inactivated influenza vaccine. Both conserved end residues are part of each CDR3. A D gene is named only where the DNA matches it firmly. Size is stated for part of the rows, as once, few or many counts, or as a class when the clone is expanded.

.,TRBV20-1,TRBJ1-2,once,TGCAGTACGGGGGTTTTGGGCTATGGCTACACCTTC,CSTGVLGYGYTF
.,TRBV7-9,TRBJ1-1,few,TGTGCCAGCAGCTTCGGGAATAGGGCTTTCTTT,CASSFGNRAFF
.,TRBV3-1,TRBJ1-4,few,TGTGCCAGCAGCACTGGGGGGATCCGTTTAACTAATGAAAAACTGTTTTTT,CASSTGGIRLTNEKLFF
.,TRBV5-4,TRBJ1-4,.,TGTGCCAGCAGCTTTAGCGCAGGGATGGATGAAAAACTGTTTTTT,CASSFSAGMDEKLFF
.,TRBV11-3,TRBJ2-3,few,TGTGCCAGCAGCCCCACACCGGGCCCTACCGGAGATACGCAGTATTTT,CASSPTPGPTGDTQYF
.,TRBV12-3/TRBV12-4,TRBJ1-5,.,TGTGCCAGCAGTTTAGCAGGGGCCAACAATCAGCCCCAGCATTTT,CASSLAGANNQPQHF
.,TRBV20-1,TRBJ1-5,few,TGCAGTGCCCAGGGGTGGGCAGGTGTGAGGAGAAATCAGCCCCAGCATTTT,CSAQGWAGVRRNQPQHF
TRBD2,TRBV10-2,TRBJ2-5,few,TGCGCCAGCAGTGAGTCGAGCGGGAGTTCTGAGACCCAGTACTTC,CASSESSGSSETQYF
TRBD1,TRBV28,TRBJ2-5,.,TGTGCCAGCAGTATTTGGGACAGGGGAGAAGAGACCCAGTACTTC,CASSIWDRGEETQYF
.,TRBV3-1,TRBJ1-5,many,TGTGCCAGCAGCCAAGATTTAGGTCAGCCCCAGCATTTT,CASSQDLGQPQHF
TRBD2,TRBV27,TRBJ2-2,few,TGTGCCAGCAGTTACGGACTAGCGGCCGGGGAGCTGTTTTTT,CASSYGLAAGELFF
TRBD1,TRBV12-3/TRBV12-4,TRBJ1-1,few,TGTGCCAGCAGCCCTGGGGACAGGGAAGCTGGAGGGACTGAAGCTTTCTTT,CASSPGDREAGGTEAFF